This T cell receptor beta chain was recorded in a study of Ad26.COV2.S vaccination and SARS-CoV-2 variants (dated by TCRdb to the early 2020s). Some background on the complete study: TCRbeta repertoire sequencing was used to assess the specificity and breadth of SARS-CoV-2-reactive T cell receptors after Ad26.COV2.S vaccination. A total of roughly 30 samples were included in the TCR-sequenced set, comprising around 19 Ad26.COV2.S vaccine recipients, 5 placebo recipients and 8 SARS-CoV-2 convalescent individuals.

In the case of this clone: The antigen this receptor binds is unknown. No quality values exist for individual bases; no much larger clone is one base distant.

The immunoSEQ Assay was used to sequence TCRbeta CDR3 regions. After extraction, genomic DNA underwent amplification by bias-controlled multiplex PCR, followed by high-throughput sequencing. In the paper's pipeline: To quantify the absolute abundance of every unique TCRbeta CDR3 region, sequences were collapsed and filtered. T cell fraction was estimated by normalizing TCRbeta template counts to usable DNA, with usable DNA measured through amplification of reference genes found in all nucleated cells. Repertoire TCRs were annotated as SARS-CoV-2-specific by exact matching of V gene, CDR3 amino acid sequence and J gene to a known reactive TCR set. The reference SARS-CoV-2 TCR set was obtained from MIRA and was filtered for enrichment in COVID-19-positive ImmuneCODE repertoires, whereby public or cross-reactive TCRs were removed. Drawing on the MIRA antigens, annotated TCRs were analysed further at the level of specific ORF or position within ORF. Breadth was defined as annotated unique rearrangements over total unique productive rearrangements; depth was the summed frequency of those rearrangements. Two-sided Wilcoxon rank-sum tests were applied when comparing TCR breadth between groups. The clones in this table, taken by TCRdb from immuneACCESS, are in-frame only. Not every clone is retained; where verified, under half of the shortfall comes from an unresolved V gene, and the cause of the rest is unknown. The DNA gave D and trimming, while V, J and clone size come from that table. Counted in this sample were about 350,000 clones; 92% of them appeared once. Of the sample, roughly 3.9% is held by the ten largest clones.

For CDR1 and CDR2, the germline V gene lists SGHVS and FQNEAQ. The CDR3 runs 14 amino acids, cysteine and phenylalanine included. Only CDR3 DNA is held: 42 bases, read in frame from base 1. Trimming costs V 1 base and J 1 base, and their ends lie 7 bases apart. What the time point label conveys for this sample: individuals recovered from natural SARS-CoV-2 infection. Beyond this particular receptor, the publication reports: After vaccination, spike-specific CD8+ and CD4+ T cell responses were reported to show substantial breadth. Higher spike-specific TCR breadth was observed in Ad26.COV2.S recipients than in placebo recipients (P = 0.0014). Comparable non-spike TCR breadth was observed between vaccine and placebo recipients, consistent with only spike being contained in the vaccine. The authors noted that the TCR breadth and depth analyses may have underestimated total T cell responses.

Material: peripheral blood, obtained after recovery from COVID-19. The origin of this receptor is a human donor who had recovered from COVID-19. The rearranged segments are TRBV7-8 and TRBJ1-2, with the D gene uncertain. In nucleotides, the sequence is TGTGCCAGCAGCTTAGTCGCCGGTAACTATGGCTACACCTTC. Its amino acids are CASSLVAGNYGYTF. Reference TRBV7-8 and TRBJ1-2 genes cover what lies past the CDR3, so the full variable domain is GAGVSQSPRYKVAKRGQDVALRCDPISGHVSLFWYQQALGQGPEFLTYFQNEAQLDKSGLPSDRFFAERPEGSVSTLKIQRTQQEDSAVYLCASSLVAGNYGYTFGSGTRLTVV.